The rows below give T cell receptor beta chains drawn from one sample of a study of cytomegalovirus exposure and HLA in healthy donors. TCRdb's copy holds only in-frame clones and misses some; the assay was immunoSEQ multiplex PCR. The profile shows 200,000 to 250,000 clones, less than 90% of them singletons. Sequenced: PBMCs. The receptor source for this set is a man aged 18 to 30 in good health and CMV-seropositive. Both conserved end residues are trimmed from each CDR3. Each record gives: CDR3 length, V gene, D gene, J gene, CDR3 protein. A D gene is named only where the DNA matches it firmly.

length: 11; V: TRBV10-1; D: .; J: TRBJ1-2; CDR3: ASSLDRNYGYT
length: 13; V: TRBV27; D: .; J: TRBJ1-5; CDR3: ASSFQLGASQPQH
length: 15; V: TRBV2; D: TRBD2; J: TRBJ2-1; CDR3: ASSEALAGGPRYEQF
length: 12; V: TRBV29-1; D: TRBD2; J: TRBJ2-7; CDR3: SVVGLAGTYEQY
length: 10; V: TRBV6-5; D: .; J: TRBJ1-5; CDR3: ASSRPGGPQH
length: 15; V: TRBV12-5; D: TRBD2; J: TRBJ2-1; CDR3: ASGPYGGGIPYNEQF
length: 15; V: TRBV27; D: TRBD1; J: TRBJ2-5; CDR3: ASSLSALTGGGETQY
length: 13; V: TRBV29-1; D: .; J: TRBJ1-2; CDR3: SVFSPGRGIYGYT
length: 14; V: TRBV27; D: TRBD2; J: TRBJ2-1; CDR3: ASSSPSGRGFNEQF
length: 12; V: TRBV2; D: .; J: TRBJ1-1; CDR3: ASSEAAENTEAF
length: 10; V: TRBV28; D: .; J: TRBJ1-2; CDR3: ASSLSGDGYT
length: 12; V: TRBV5-1; D: .; J: TRBJ2-1; CDR3: ASSAGNAYNEQF
length: 14; V: TRBV5-1; D: TRBD2; J: TRBJ2-1; CDR3: ASSWDLAGEDNEQF
length: 12; V: TRBV19; D: TRBD1; J: TRBJ2-1; CDR3: ASSRQGPYNEQF
length: 11; V: TRBV6-1; D: .; J: TRBJ2-7; CDR3: ASSEGPTYEQY
length: 13; V: TRBV28; D: TRBD1; J: TRBJ1-5; CDR3: ASSSTGKFEQPQH
length: 11; V: TRBV6-1; D: .; J: TRBJ1-2; CDR3: ASITGSLYGYT
length: 11; V: TRBV7-9; D: .; J: TRBJ1-2; CDR3: ASSKTDNYGYT
length: 13; V: TRBV4-1; D: .; J: TRBJ2-3; CDR3: ASSQANWGTDTQY
length: 14; V: TRBV7-9; D: TRBD2; J: TRBJ2-2; CDR3: ASSHTGTSAFGELF
length: 12; V: TRBV10-3; D: TRBD1; J: TRBJ1-1; CDR3: AIRESGGAAAAF
length: 11; V: TRBV2; D: .; J: TRBJ1-2; CDR3: ASSAGTSYGYT
length: 11; V: TRBV18; D: .; J: TRBJ2-3; CDR3: ASSTGTTDTQY
length: 11; V: TRBV6-1; D: .; J: TRBJ1-3; CDR3: ASRGDSGNTIY
length: 13; V: TRBV18; D: TRBD2; J: TRBJ2-7; CDR3: ASSPLAGGAYEQY
length: 13; V: TRBV11-2; D: .; J: TRBJ2-1; CDR3: ASSFIPSVQDEQF
length: 12; V: TRBV5-5; D: .; J: TRBJ2-7; CDR3: ASSLEASSYEQY
length: 9; V: TRBV20-1; D: TRBD2; J: TRBJ2-3; CDR3: SATSGNRRY
length: 13; V: TRBV5-1; D: .; J: TRBJ2-7; CDR3: ASSSGGTSSYEQY
length: 14; V: TRBV2; D: TRBD2; J: TRBJ2-7; CDR3: ASSEARTSGTYEQY
length: 14; V: TRBV13; D: .; J: TRBJ1-2; CDR3: ASSLGYTETWYGYT
length: 14; V: TRBV5-1; D: .; J: TRBJ2-5; CDR3: ASSLGALRAQETQY
length: 14; V: TRBV6-1; D: TRBD1; J: TRBJ1-5; CDR3: ASSELGQGGGQPQH
length: 16; V: TRBV15; D: TRBD1; J: TRBJ1-5; CDR3: ATSRRGWGQGLREPQH
length: 10; V: TRBV9; D: TRBD1; J: TRBJ2-1; CDR3: ASSDDRAEQF
length: 15; V: TRBV4-3; D: TRBD2; J: TRBJ2-1; CDR3: ASSQVMSLAVNNEQF
length: 10; V: TRBV7-9; D: .; J: TRBJ1-2; CDR3: ASSLNWYGYT
length: 11; V: TRBV11-3; D: TRBD1; J: TRBJ2-1; CDR3: ASSTGGNDEQF
length: 12; V: TRBV27; D: TRBD1; J: TRBJ2-1; CDR3: AIPTGLTLNEQF
length: 13; V: TRBV27; D: .; J: TRBJ2-7; CDR3: ASSPGWLAPYEQY
length: 10; V: TRBV4-1; D: .; J: TRBJ2-2; CDR3: ASNGGPGELF
length: 12; V: TRBV30; D: TRBD1; J: TRBJ1-4; CDR3: AWSRTGQNEKLF
length: 13; V: TRBV14; D: .; J: TRBJ2-7; CDR3: ASSQDTRESYEQY
length: 11; V: TRBV4-1; D: .; J: TRBJ1-1; CDR3: ASSQIQDTEAF
length: 9; V: TRBV7-9; D: .; J: TRBJ2-7; CDR3: ASLNRGAWY
length: 14; V: TRBV6-5; D: .; J: TRBJ2-7; CDR3: ASSYSAGAVSYEQY
length: 15; V: TRBV4-1; D: TRBD2; J: TRBJ2-7; CDR3: ASSSPSRPAGTYEQY
length: 15; V: TRBV7-9; D: TRBD1; J: TRBJ2-2; CDR3: ASSPSAQGKFYGELF
length: 13; V: TRBV5-4; D: .; J: TRBJ2-6; CDR3: ASSLGGTGANVLT
length: 9; V: TRBV20-1; D: .; J: TRBJ2-1; CDR3: SFRGATEQF
length: 13; V: TRBV2; D: .; J: TRBJ2-2; CDR3: ASIGRQGTTGELF
length: 11; V: TRBV6-5; D: .; J: TRBJ2-3; CDR3: ASKTGGTDTQY
length: 10; V: TRBV7-9; D: .; J: TRBJ2-1; CDR3: ASSLELLEQF
length: 13; V: TRBV11-3; D: TRBD1; J: TRBJ1-1; CDR3: ASSLGQGDNTEAF
length: 13; V: TRBV7-9; D: .; J: TRBJ1-1; CDR3: ASSSGVELDTEAF
length: 13; V: TRBV5-1; D: TRBD1; J: TRBJ1-2; CDR3: ASSFQGAPGHGYT
length: 12; V: TRBV2; D: TRBD1; J: TRBJ2-7; CDR3: ASSEEQGLREQY